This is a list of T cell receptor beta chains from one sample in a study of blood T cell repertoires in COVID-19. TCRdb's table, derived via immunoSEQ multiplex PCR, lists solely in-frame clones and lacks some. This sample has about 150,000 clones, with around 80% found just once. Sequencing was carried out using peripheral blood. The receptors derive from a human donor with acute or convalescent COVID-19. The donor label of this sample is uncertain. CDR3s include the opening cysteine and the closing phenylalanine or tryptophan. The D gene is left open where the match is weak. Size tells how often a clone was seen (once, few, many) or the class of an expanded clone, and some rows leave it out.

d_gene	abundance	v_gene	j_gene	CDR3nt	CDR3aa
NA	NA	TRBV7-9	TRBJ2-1	TGTGCCAGCAGCTCACCCAGCACAGGGAGTCACAATGAGCAGTTCTTC	CASSSPSTGSHNEQFF
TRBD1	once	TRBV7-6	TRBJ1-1	TGTGCCAGCAGCTGGAGACGGGACAGGAACACTGAAGCTTTCTTT	CASSWRRDRNTEAFF
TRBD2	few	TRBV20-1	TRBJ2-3	TGCAGTGCTAGTCTAGCGGGGGGGCATACTGATACGCAGTATTTT	CSASLAGGHTDTQYF
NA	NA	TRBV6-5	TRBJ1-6	TGTGCCAGCGGCCCCGTGCGGGGCTATAATTCACCCCTCCACTTT	CASGPVRGYNSPLHF
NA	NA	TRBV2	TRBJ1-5	TGTGCCAGCAGTAATGTGTTAGGCAATCAGCCCCAGCATTTT	CASSNVLGNQPQHF
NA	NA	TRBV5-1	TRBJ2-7	TGCGCCAGCAGCTTGGTATTTGGGTCTAGCTCTTCCCACGAGCAGTACTTC	CASSLVFGSSSSHEQYF
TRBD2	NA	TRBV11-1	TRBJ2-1	TGTGCCAGCAGCTGGGGACTAGCGGGGGATGAGCAGTTCTTC	CASSWGLAGDEQFF
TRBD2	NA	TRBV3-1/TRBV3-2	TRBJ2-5	TGTGCCAGCAGCCAAGGGCTAGCGGGGTCCCTCGAGGCCCAGTACTTC	CASSQGLAGSLEAQYF
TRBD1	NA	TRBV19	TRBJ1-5	TGTGCCAGTAGTCCCCTCGGACAGGATAATAGCAATCAGCCCCAGCATTTT	CASSPLGQDNSNQPQHF
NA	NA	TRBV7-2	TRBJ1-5	TGTGCCAGCAGCTTCAGCCAGGGCGGAGGCAATCAGCCCCAGCATTTT	CASSFSQGGGNQPQHF
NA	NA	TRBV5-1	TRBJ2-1	TGCGCCAGCAGCTTGGACAGGGTACCCTACAATGAGCAGTTCTTC	CASSLDRVPYNEQFF
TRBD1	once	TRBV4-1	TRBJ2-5	TGCGCCAGCAGCCAACATAAGGGGGCTTCTGGAGAGACCCAGTACTTC	CASSQHKGASGETQYF
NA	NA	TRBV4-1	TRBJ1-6	TGCGCCAGCCCGGGGAACAGAAATTCACCCCTCCACTTT	CASPGNRNSPLHF
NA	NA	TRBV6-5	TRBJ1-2	TGTGCCAGCAGTTACTCGATGCACGGGGGGGGCTACACCTTC	CASSYSMHGGGYTF
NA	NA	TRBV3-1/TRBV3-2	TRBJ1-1	TGTGCCAGCAGAAAGACGGGTCGGACTGAAGCTTTCTTT	CASRKTGRTEAFF
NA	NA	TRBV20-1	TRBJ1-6	TGCAGTGCTAGTCAACAGGAATTATATAATTCACCCCTCCACTTT	CSASQQELYNSPLHF
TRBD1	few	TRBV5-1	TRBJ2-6	TGCGCCAGCAGCCTGGGACAGGGGGCGGGCGGGGCCAACGTCCTGACTTTC	CASSLGQGAGGANVLTF
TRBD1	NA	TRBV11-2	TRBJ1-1	TGTGCCAGCAGCTTCGGGACAGCCCTGACTGAAGCTTTCTTT	CASSFGTALTEAFF
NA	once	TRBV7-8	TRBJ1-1	TGTGCCAGCAGCTTCAGACAGAACCTCAACACTGAAGCTTTCTTT	CASSFRQNLNTEAFF
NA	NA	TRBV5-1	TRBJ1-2	TGCGCCAGCAGCTTGTCGGGGGGGCACGCCTATGGCTACACCTTC	CASSLSGGHAYGYTF
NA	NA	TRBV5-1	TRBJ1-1	TGCGCCAGCACCTTGATACAGGGAGGGGGCACTGAAGCTTTCTTT	CASTLIQGGGTEAFF
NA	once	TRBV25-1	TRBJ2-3	TGTGCCAGCAGTGCCGGCCCTCTAGAGGCAGATACGCAGTATTTT	CASSAGPLEADTQYF
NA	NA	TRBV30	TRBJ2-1	TGTGCCTGCCACTCTCGGGGGGCCAATGAGCAGTTCTTC	CACHSRGANEQFF
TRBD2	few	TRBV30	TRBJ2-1	TGTGCCTGGAGTGTACCGGTAGCGGGGGGGTTCAATGAGCAGTTCTTC	CAWSVPVAGGFNEQFF
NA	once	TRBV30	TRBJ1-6	TGTGCCTGGAGTCCCTCAGGCTCACCCCTCCACTTT	CAWSPSGSPLHF
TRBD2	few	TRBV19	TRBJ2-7	TGTGCCAGTAGTATGAGGGAGGGCTCCTACGAGCAGTACTTC	CASSMREGSYEQYF
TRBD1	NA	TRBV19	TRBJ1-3	TGTGCCAGTACCAGGGGGCCTGGAAACACCATATATTTT	CASTRGPGNTIYF
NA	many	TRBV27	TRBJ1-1	TGTGCCAGCAGTCCCCAGGCCGGCAGGAACACTGAAGCTTTCTTT	CASSPQAGRNTEAFF
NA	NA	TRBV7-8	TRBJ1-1	TGTGCCAGCAGCCACTCCCCTGACAGGACTGAAGCTTTCTTT	CASSHSPDRTEAFF
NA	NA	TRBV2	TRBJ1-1	TGTGCCAGCAGTGTGTGGCAGGGGACTGAAGCTTTCTTT	CASSVWQGTEAFF
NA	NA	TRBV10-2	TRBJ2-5	TGCGCCAGCAGTGCCGAGAAAGAGACCCAGTACTTC	CASSAEKETQYF
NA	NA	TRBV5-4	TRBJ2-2	TGTGCCAGCAGCCTGAACACCGGGGAGCTGTTTTTT	CASSLNTGELFF
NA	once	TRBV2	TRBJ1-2	TGTGCCAGCAGTGTGATGGAGCGGCACTATGGCTACACCTTC	CASSVMERHYGYTF
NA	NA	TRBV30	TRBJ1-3	TGTGCCTGGAGGAACCAGGCTGGAAACACCATATATTTT	CAWRNQAGNTIYF
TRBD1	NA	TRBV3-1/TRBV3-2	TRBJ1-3	TGTGCCAGCAGTCGACAGGGCGAGCGAAACACCATATATTTT	CASSRQGERNTIYF
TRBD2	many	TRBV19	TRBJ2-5	TGTGCCAGTAGTATGGGGGGGACGTCCCAAGAGACCCAGTACTTC	CASSMGGTSQETQYF
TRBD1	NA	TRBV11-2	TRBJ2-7	TGTGCCAGCAGCTTCTCCGACAGGGTCATCGACGAGCAGTACTTC	CASSFSDRVIDEQYF
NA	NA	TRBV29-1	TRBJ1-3	TGCAGCGTTGTCGTGGGCCCTGGAAACACCATATATTTT	CSVVVGPGNTIYF
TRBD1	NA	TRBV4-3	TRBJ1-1	TGCGCCAGCAGCCAAAATTTACAATCGGAGGGGGCGGTAGCTTTCTTT	CASSQNLQSEGAVAFF
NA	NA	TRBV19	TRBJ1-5	TGTGCCAGTAGAGGAGACTATCAGCCCCAGCATTTT	CASRGDYQPQHF
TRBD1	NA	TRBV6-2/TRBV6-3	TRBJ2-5	TGTGCCAGCAGTTACCATCTCGGGACAGGGCGAGAGACCCAGTACTTC	CASSYHLGTGRETQYF
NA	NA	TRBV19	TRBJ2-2	TGTGCCGGGAGAGGCCAGGCGAACACCGGGGAGCTGTTTTTT	CAGRGQANTGELFF
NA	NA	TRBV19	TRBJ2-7	TGTGCCAGTAGTCCTAGCAGGGGGGCCCTCTCCTACGAGCAGTACTTC	CASSPSRGALSYEQYF
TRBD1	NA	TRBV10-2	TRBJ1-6	TGCGCCAGCTGGAGGGGGCCCTCCTCCTATAATTCACCCCTCCACTTT	CASWRGPSSYNSPLHF
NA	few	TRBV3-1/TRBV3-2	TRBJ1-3	TGTGCCAGCAGCCGAGGACATAACTCTGGAAACACCATATATTTT	CASSRGHNSGNTIYF
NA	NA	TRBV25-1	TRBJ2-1	TGTGCCAGCAGTTCCAGGGTTAGGAGCGAGCAGTTCTTC	CASSSRVRSEQFF